What follows are 20 T cell receptor beta chains derived from one specimen sequenced in a study of blood T cell repertoires in COVID-19. Repertoires were generated with immunoSEQ multiplex PCR, while TCRdb's copy carries only in-frame clones and drops some. The sample lists around 320,000 clones; almost 90% were seen once. Sequenced input: PBMCs or T cells enriched from blood (not recorded which). The receptor set was obtained from a young woman with acute COVID-19.

V is TRBV19 and J is TRBJ2-5; unclear D gene. CDR3 length: 14 residues. Germline CDR1 LNHDA, CDR2 SQIVND (reference sequence). Trimming removed 0 bases from V and 1 base from J, with 6 bases in between. CDR3 protein: CASSIESFQETQYF. The CDR3 DNA reads TGTGCCAGTAGTATAGAGAGCTTCCAAGAGACCCAGTACTTC.

The genes are TRBV24-1 and TRBJ1-2, with D tentatively TRBD1 (6 bases). There are 13 residues in the CDR3. V was pared by 3 bases and J by 8 bases, with 12 bases between. Germline CDR1 and CDR2: KGHDR and SFDVKD. The CDR3 DNA is TGTGCCACCAGTGATCAAGGGGGTAAAGGCTACACCTTC. Its protein product is CATSDQGGKGYTF.

The chain uses TRBV12-5 and TRBJ2-3; D is uncertain. The V gene lost 1 base and the J gene lost 4 bases, with 6 bases spanning the gap. CDR1 is LGHNT, CDR2 FRNRAP, per germline. This CDR3 contains 13 residues. The CDR3 loop is CASGLDIADTQYF. In nucleotides, the CDR3 is TGTGCTAGTGGTTTGGACATTGCAGATACGCAGTATTTT.

The chain combines TRBV6-4 with TRBJ2-1, with 7 bases aligning to TRBD1. The CDR3 is 15 amino acids. Germline-derived CDR1 and CDR2 are MRHNA and SNTAGT. V shed 6 bases, J shed 4 bases, and the junction held 9 bases outside the gene matches. CDR3 amino acids: CASSAGGQEYNEQFF. As DNA, the CDR3 is TGTGCCAGCAGCGCCGGTGGACAGGAATACAATGAGCAGTTCTTC.

The rearrangement links TRBV5-1 to TRBJ1-4; D is undetermined. The V and J ends lost 4 bases and 3 bases respectively, with 10 bases between them. CDR1 is SGHRS, CDR2 YFSETQ, per germline. The CDR3 spans 14 residues. As DNA, the CDR3 is TGCGCCAGCAGCAGTGGCGCGGCTAATGAAAAACTGTTTTTT. This codes for CASSSGAANEKLFF.

The V and J genes are TRBV5-8 and TRBJ1-1; 10 bases fit TRBD1. V shed 3 bases and J 0 bases; nucleotides not matched to a gene: 14. Germline V gene sequence: CDR1 SGHTS, CDR2 YDEGEE. The CDR3 runs 19 residues. The CDR3 spells CASSSVTGGVPIMNTEAFF. CDR3 sequence (DNA): TGTGCCAGCAGCTCGGTGACAGGGGGCGTCCCTATCATGAACACTGAAGCTTTCTTT.

The chain combines TRBV13 with TRBJ2-5; D call uncertain. V was pared by 0 bases and J by 7 bases, with 12 bases between. CDR3 length: 14 residues. Germline V gene lookup returns CDR1 PRHDT and CDR2 FYEKMQ (reference sequence). The CDR3 DNA follows: TGTGCCAGCAGCTTAGGAGCTAGGCTGGGGACCCAGTACTTC. It specifies CASSLGARLGTQYF.

This CDR3 reads CASSFNRGAEAFF. CDR3 in DNA: TGTGCCAGCAGCTTTAATCGGGGTGCTGAAGCTTTCTTT. The chain employs TRBV13 and TRBJ1-1; D is ambiguous. The CDR3 sequence is 13 residues long. Between the trimmed V and J ends, which lost 3 bases and 6 bases, there was a span of 11 bases. CDR1 PRHDT and CDR2 FYEKMQ come from the germline V gene (reference sequence).

CDR3 sequence (DNA): TGTGCCAGCAGTTTACAGGCGAACTTTAATTCACCCCTCCACTTT. Its translation is CASSLQANFNSPLHF. This chain connects TRBV6-4 to TRBJ1-6; tentatively, D is TRBD1 (5 bases). CDR3 length: 15 residues. V dropped 5 bases and J dropped 6 bases, with 14 bases sitting between them. CDR1 and CDR2 from the germline V gene are MRHNA and SNTAGT.

The V gene is TRBV7-9, the J gene TRBJ2-3, with a tentative D call TRBD1 (5 bases). V lost 5 bases and J 2 bases, leaving 11 bases between the germline ends. The V gene's germline CDR1 is SEHNR and CDR2 FQNEAQ (reference sequence). This CDR3 has 14 amino acids. CDR3: CASSPWGPTDTQYF. In DNA, the CDR3 is TGTGCCAGCAGCCCATGGGGCCCCACAGATACGCAGTATTTT. The variable domain in full, with the rest retrieved from reference TRBV7-9 and TRBJ2-3, is DTGVSQNPRHKITKRGQNVTFRCDPISEHNRLYWYRQTLGQGPEFLTYFQNEAQLEKSRLLSDRFSAERPKGSFSTLEIQRTEQGDSAMYLCASSPWGPTDTQYFGPGTRLTVL.

V usage is TRBV28 and J usage is TRBJ1-4; tentatively, D is TRBD1 (5 bases). V dropped 5 bases and J dropped 0 bases, with 10 bases sitting between them. In germline, CDR1 is MDHEN, CDR2 SYDVKM. The CDR3 contains 15 residues. The CDR3 sequence: CASSTSGATNEKLFF. Written as DNA, the CDR3 is TGTGCCAGCAGTACCTCGGGGGCAACTAATGAAAAACTGTTTTTT.

J is TRBJ1-6 and V is TRBV5-1; D may be TRBD1 (6 bases). The CDR3 is 15 amino acids. Germline lookup yields CDR1 SGHRS and CDR2 YFSETQ. The V end was cut by 0 bases, the J end by 8 bases, with 12 bases between. CDR3 sequence reads: CASSLDAQGHSPLHF. The CDR3, as DNA: TGCGCCAGCAGCTTGGACGCCCAGGGGCATTCACCCCTCCACTTT.

The chain couples TRBV9 to TRBJ1-1; possible D gene TRBD1, 6 bases. The germline V gene has CDR1 SGDLS and CDR2 YYNGEE. The CDR3 totals 17 residues. V was trimmed by 3 bases and J by 5 bases, leaving 23 bases between them. The CDR3 DNA sequence: TGTGCCAGCAGCGCAGAGGCACGGCCAGGGGCCTCGACTGAAGCTTTCTTT. Its protein product is CASSAEARPGASTEAFF.

The V call is TRBV19, the J call TRBJ1-2; no definite D call. Trimming removed 4 bases from V and 4 bases from J, with 16 bases in between. The CDR3 is 15 amino acids. Germline lookup yields CDR1 LNHDA and CDR2 SQIVND (reference sequence). CDR3 DNA sequence: TGTGCCAGTAGTACCGGAGCCGCGTTGAGCTATGGCTACACCTTC. Residues: CASSTGAALSYGYTF.

V usage is TRBV11-2 and J usage is TRBJ1-2; the D is unclear. Germline V CDR1 and CDR2: SGHAT, FQNNGV. The V end was cut by 4 bases, the J end by 6 bases, with 12 bases between. This CDR3 spans 13 amino acids. The CDR3 reads CASSYEGGNGYTF. CDR3 bases: TGTGCCAGCAGCTACGAAGGAGGTAATGGCTACACCTTC.

This clone was counted a few times. The chain is built from TRBV29-1 and TRBJ1-2; TRBD1 might be the D (6 bases). This CDR3 is built from 11 residues. The germline CDR1 and CDR2 sequences are SQVTM and ANQGSEA. V gave up 6 bases and J gave up 6 bases, with 11 bases separating them. CDR3 DNA sequence: TGCAGCGTCCCCAAGGGGGATGGCTACACCTTC. Amino acids: CSVPKGDGYTF.

There are a few counts of this clone. The V call is TRBV7-3, the J call TRBJ1-5; no clear D gene. CDR1 is SGHTA and CDR2 is FQGTGA in the germline V gene. The CDR3 runs 17 residues. Deletions cut 0 bases from V and 0 bases from J, with 12 bases between. The CDR3 sequence is CASSLTLAIYSNQPQHF. CDR3 DNA: TGTGCCAGCAGCTTAACTCTTGCCATCTATAGCAATCAGCCCCAGCATTTT.

The V gene is TRBV6-6, the J gene TRBJ2-7; TRBD1 might be the D (6 bases). Germline CDR1 is MNHNY and CDR2 is SVGAGI (reference sequence). The V gene lost 7 bases and the J gene lost 0 bases, with 16 bases spanning the gap. This CDR3 spans 15 amino acids. The CDR3 DNA reads as TGTGCCAGCACTATCAAAACAGGGAGCTCCTACGAGCAGTACTTC. It codes for CASTIKTGSSYEQYF.

The genes are TRBV6-1 and TRBJ2-2; D is ambiguous. The V gene's germline CDR1 is MNHNS and CDR2 SASEGT. The V gene lost 0 bases and the J gene lost 4 bases, with 9 bases spanning the gap. The CDR3 is 15 amino acids. CDR3 bases: TGTGCCAGCAGTGAAGCGCTCATAGTCACCGGGGAGCTGTTTTTT. Its protein is CASSEALIVTGELFF.

The V call is TRBV6-5, the J call TRBJ2-7; 9 bases align to TRBD2. V lost 2 bases and J lost 3; bases outside the gene matches: 5. There are 15 residues in the CDR3. CDR1 MNHEY and CDR2 SVGAGI come from the germline V gene. The CDR3 nucleotides read TGTGCCAGCAGTTACGGGGCTAGCGGGGTCTACGAGCAGTACTTC. Amino acid sequence: CASSYGASGVYEQYF.